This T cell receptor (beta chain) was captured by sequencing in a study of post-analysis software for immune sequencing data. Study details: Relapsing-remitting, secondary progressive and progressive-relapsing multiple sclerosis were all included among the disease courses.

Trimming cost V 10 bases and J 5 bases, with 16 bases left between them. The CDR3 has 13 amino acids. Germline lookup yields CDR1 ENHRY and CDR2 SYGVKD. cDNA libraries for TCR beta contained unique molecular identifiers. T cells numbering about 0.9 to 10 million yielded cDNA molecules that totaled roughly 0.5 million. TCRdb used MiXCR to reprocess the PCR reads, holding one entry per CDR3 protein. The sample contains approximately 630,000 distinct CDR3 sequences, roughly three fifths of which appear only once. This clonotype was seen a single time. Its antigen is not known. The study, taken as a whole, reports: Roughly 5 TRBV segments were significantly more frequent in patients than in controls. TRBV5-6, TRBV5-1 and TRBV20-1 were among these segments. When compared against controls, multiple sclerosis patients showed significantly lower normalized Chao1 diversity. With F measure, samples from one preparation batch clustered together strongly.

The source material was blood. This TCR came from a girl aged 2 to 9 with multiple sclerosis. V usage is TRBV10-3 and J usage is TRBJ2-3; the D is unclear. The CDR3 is CATSPNIGDTQYF. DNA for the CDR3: TGTGCCACCTCCCCAAACATAGGAGATACGCAGTATTTT.